A selection of T cell receptor beta chains follows, all from one sample in a study of T-cell reconstitution after alpha-beta-depleted transplantation in children. TCRdb reprocessed the PCR reads with MiXCR, giving one entry per CDR3 protein. The data hold around 500,000 distinct CDR3 sequences, with 23% observed a single time. Here the sequenced sample was PBMCs, mostly from graft donor cells, taken 360 days after TCRalphabeta/CD19-depleted stem cell transplant. The receptors derive from a boy younger than two who had a stem cell transplant for acute myeloid leukemia, so the T cells may come from the graft donor. CDR3s include the opening cysteine and the closing phenylalanine or tryptophan. A D gene is named only where the DNA matches it firmly. Rows give clone size only sometimes, using once, few, many, or a class for an expanded clone.

V,D,size,J,CDR3,DNA
TRBV7-2,TRBD2,once,TRBJ2-5,CASSLTSRGGQETQYF,TGTGCCAGCAGCTTAACATCCCGGGGGGGCCAAGAGACCCAGTACTTC
TRBV7-3,NA,NA,TRBJ2-7,CASSLMGGEYEQYF,TGTGCCAGCAGCTTAATGGGGGGAGAGTACGAGCAGTACTTC
TRBV20-1,NA,many,TRBJ1-5,CSAKGSVDGLDQPQHF,TGCAGTGCTAAAGGCTCAGTTGACGGTCTAGATCAGCCCCAGCATTTT
TRBV20-1,NA,many,TRBJ1-2,CSALPQLSYGYTF,TGCAGTGCTTTACCCCAACTATCCTATGGCTACACCTTC
TRBV28,TRBD2,few,TRBJ2-3,CASSSLLAGRTDTQYF,TGTGCCAGCAGTTCCTTGCTAGCGGGGCGCACAGATACGCAGTATTTT
TRBV29-1,NA,few,TRBJ1-2,CSLGGLGDGYTF,TGCAGCTTGGGGGGTCTGGGGGACGGCTACACCTTC
TRBV7-9,NA,few,TRBJ2-7,CASSGRSPYEQYF,TGTGCCAGCAGCGGCAGGAGCCCCTACGAGCAGTACTTC
TRBV6-5,NA,NA,TRBJ2-5,CASSSQVASTQETQYF,TGTGCCAGCAGTTCCCAGGTAGCAAGTACCCAAGAGACCCAGTACTTC
TRBV24-1,NA,NA,TRBJ2-1,CATSGGARVYNEQFF,TGTGCCACCAGTGGGGGGGCGAGGGTCTACAATGAGCAGTTCTTC
TRBV13,NA,NA,TRBJ2-5,CASSLVRAAETQYF,TGTGCCAGCAGCTTAGTCAGGGCGGCGGAGACCCAGTACTTC
TRBV4-3,NA,many,TRBJ2-3,CASSQEVVGHQDTQYF,TGCGCCAGCAGCCAAGAAGTTGTGGGACATCAAGATACGCAGTATTTT
TRBV5-1,TRBD1,NA,TRBJ2-5,CASSQDGTASSGGTQYF,TGCGCCAGCAGCCAGGACGGGACAGCCTCCTCAGGGGGGACCCAGTACTTC
TRBV6-6,NA,few,TRBJ2-5,CASSYPRRETQYF,TGTGCCAGCAGTTACCCGAGACGAGAGACCCAGTACTTC
TRBV27,NA,few,TRBJ2-7,CATQTDYEQYF,TGTGCCACCCAGACGGACTACGAGCAGTACTTC
TRBV12-3/TRBV12-4,NA,NA,TRBJ2-6,CATPGVSGANVLTF,TGTGCCACCCCCGGGGTCTCTGGGGCCAACGTCCTGACTTTC
TRBV29-1,TRBD2,NA,TRBJ2-1,CSVAGLAGESSYNEQFF,TGCAGCGTAGCGGGACTAGCGGGGGAGAGCTCCTACAATGAGCAGTTCTTC
TRBV5-1,TRBD1,NA,TRBJ2-1,CASSLGQTPSNEQFF,TGCGCCAGCAGCCTGGGACAGACTCCCTCCAATGAGCAGTTCTTC
TRBV29-1,NA,few,TRBJ1-1,CSVDIYTEAFF,TGCAGCGTTGATATTTACACTGAAGCTTTCTTT
TRBV7-6,NA,NA,TRBJ2-6,CASSLSPPGANVLTF,TGTGCCAGCAGCTTAAGCCCCCCGGGGGCCAACGTCCTGACTTTC
TRBV6-2/TRBV6-3,TRBD1,many,TRBJ2-3,CASSYSIGTGTSASTDTQYF,TGTGCCAGCAGTTACTCGATCGGGACAGGGACTTCCGCAAGCACAGATACGCAGTATTTT
TRBV29-1,NA,NA,TRBJ1-1,CSVDRGAGTEAFF,TGCAGCGTTGACCGGGGGGCTGGGACTGAAGCTTTCTTT
TRBV28,TRBD2,many,TRBJ2-3,CASSPGLADTQYF,TGTGCCAGCAGCCCGGGACTAGCAGATACGCAGTATTTT
TRBV20-1,TRBD2,few,TRBJ2-1,CSARERGLNEQFF,TGCAGTGCGAGAGAGCGGGGGCTGAATGAGCAGTTCTTC
TRBV10-3,NA,NA,TRBJ2-3,CAITIQGTQYF,TGTGCCATCACCATCCAGGGTACGCAGTATTTT
TRBV7-2,NA,many,TRBJ2-1,CASSESLFPYNEQFF,TGTGCCAGCAGTGAATCGCTTTTTCCCTACAATGAGCAGTTCTTC
TRBV6-4,NA,NA,TRBJ2-1,CASCPPIRQASTSYNEQFF,TGTGCCAGCTGTCCCCCCATTCGGCAGGCCAGCACCTCCTACAATGAGCAGTTCTTC
TRBV6-5,NA,many,TRBJ1-2,CASSYDLGSYGYTF,TGTGCCAGCAGTTACGATCTGGGCAGCTATGGCTACACCTTC
TRBV15,TRBD1,NA,TRBJ1-5,CATSTQGVVQPQHF,TGTGCCACCAGCACCCAGGGGGTAGTTCAGCCCCAGCATTTT
TRBV29-1,TRBD1,few,TRBJ2-5,CSGGQGMETQYF,TGCAGCGGGGGACAGGGGATGGAGACCCAGTACTTC
TRBV10-3,NA,NA,TRBJ2-5,CAISERGQETQYF,TGTGCCATCAGTGAGCGGGGCCAAGAGACCCAGTACTTC
TRBV6-1,NA,NA,TRBJ2-3,CASSLLIAASTADTQYF,TGTGCCAGCAGTCTCCTTATAGCGGCCTCGACGGCAGATACGCAGTATTTT
TRBV15,TRBD2,NA,TRBJ2-3,CATSRGGLAGRADTQYF,TGTGCCACCAGCAGAGGAGGACTAGCGGGGCGAGCAGATACGCAGTATTTT
TRBV5-1,NA,many,TRBJ2-1,CASSLSGDSSYNEQFF,TGCGCCAGCAGTCTTAGCGGGGACAGCTCCTACAATGAGCAGTTCTTC
TRBV21-1,NA,NA,TRBJ2-2,CASSSRFTGTGELFF,TGTGCCAGCAGCAGCAGATTTACAGGGACCGGGGAGCTGTTTTTT
TRBV20-1,NA,NA,TRBJ2-3,CSARDGSGTRDTQYF,TGCAGTGCTAGAGACGGATCCGGGACGAGAGATACGCAGTATTTT
TRBV4-1,NA,NA,TRBJ1-4,CASSPGIDEKLFF,TGCGCCAGCAGCCCCGGAATCGATGAAAAACTGTTTTTT
TRBV20-1,TRBD2,many,TRBJ2-3,CSAHGGGTDTQYF,TGCAGTGCTCATGGGGGGGGCACAGATACGCAGTATTTT
TRBV5-1,TRBD2,NA,TRBJ2-3,CASSPFLAGAGDTQYF,TGCGCCAGCAGCCCCTTCCTAGCGGGGGCAGGAGATACGCAGTATTTT
TRBV2,TRBD1,few,TRBJ2-1,CASSATGGNEQFF,TGTGCCAGCAGTGCAACAGGGGGGAATGAGCAGTTCTTC
TRBV20-1,NA,NA,TRBJ2-1,CSAFSGYNEQFF,TGCAGTGCCTTTAGCGGCTACAATGAGCAGTTCTTC
TRBV29-1,NA,NA,TRBJ1-4,CSVVGRDATNEKLFF,TGCAGCGTTGTGGGGAGGGATGCAACTAATGAAAAACTGTTTTTT
TRBV7-3,TRBD2,many,TRBJ2-1,CASSFTGTSGGEQFF,TGTGCCAGCAGCTTTACAGGGACTAGCGGGGGAGAGCAGTTCTTC
TRBV2,NA,NA,TRBJ2-2,CASSEYTVTGELFF,TGTGCCAGCAGTGAATACACAGTCACCGGGGAGCTGTTTTTT
TRBV18,NA,many,TRBJ2-2,CASSPNAYANTGELFF,TGTGCCAGCTCACCAAACGCCTACGCGAACACCGGGGAGCTGTTTTTT
TRBV30,TRBD2,few,TRBJ2-7,CAWKRGHLYEQYF,TGTGCCTGGAAGCGGGGGCACCTCTACGAGCAGTACTTC
TRBV20-1,TRBD1,few,TRBJ2-5,CSARVRDRDIGTQYF,TGCAGTGCTAGAGTCCGGGACAGGGACATTGGAACCCAGTACTTC
TRBV21-1,NA,once,TRBJ2-3,CASSNVGWTDTQYF,TGTGCCAGCAGCAATGTGGGGTGGACAGATACGCAGTATTTT
TRBV29-1,TRBD1,many,TRBJ1-2,CSVPGGGGDYGYTF,TGCAGCGTCCCAGGGGGAGGTGGTGACTATGGCTACACCTTC
TRBV24-1,TRBD1,NA,TRBJ2-1,CATSDIGQGNEQFF,TGTGCCACCAGTGACATCGGACAGGGGAACGAGCAGTTCTTC
TRBV12-3/TRBV12-4,NA,NA,TRBJ2-3,CASSHKGGSTDTQYF,TGTGCCAGCAGTCACAAGGGGGGAAGCACAGATACGCAGTATTTT
TRBV3-1,NA,few,TRBJ2-4,CASSLRTGIAGDHIYF,TGTGCCAGCAGCCTTCGGACGGGGATAGCAGGGGACCATATTTACTTC
TRBV5-1,NA,few,TRBJ2-2,CASSSPDSNTGELFF,TGCGCCAGCAGCTCACCTGACTCGAACACCGGGGAGCTGTTTTTT
TRBV6-5,TRBD2,few,TRBJ2-5,CASSYRASGGEETQYF,TGTGCCAGCAGTTATAGGGCTAGCGGGGGGGAGGAGACCCAGTACTTC
TRBV20-1,TRBD2,NA,TRBJ2-1,CSARDSGLAGGTYNEQFF,TGCAGTGCTAGAGATTCTGGACTAGCGGGGGGAACCTACAATGAGCAGTTCTTC
TRBV29-1,NA,many,TRBJ2-7,CSGIGDTRPYEQYF,TGCAGCGGTATCGGGGACACCCGCCCCTACGAGCAGTACTTC
TRBV6-1,NA,NA,TRBJ2-2,CASSPAYGTGELFF,TGTGCCAGCAGCCCGGCTTATGGAACCGGGGAGCTGTTTTTT
TRBV15,NA,few,TRBJ2-5,CATRPDREFLETQYF,TGTGCCACCAGACCGGACAGAGAGTTTTTAGAGACCCAGTACTTC
TRBV4-2,NA,few,TRBJ1-1,CASSQLGQPGAFF,TGTGCCAGCAGCCAACTGGGTCAGCCCGGAGCTTTCTTT
TRBV20-1,NA,few,TRBJ2-2,CSARDPVTGELFF,TGCAGTGCTAGAGATCCCGTGACCGGGGAGCTGTTTTTT
TRBV6-1,TRBD2,NA,TRBJ2-7,CASRILAGYSYEQYF,TGTGCCAGCAGGATCCTAGCGGGGTATTCCTACGAGCAGTACTTC